This is a list of T cell receptor beta chains from one sample in a study of blood T cells in healthy people across ages. In TCRdb, the 5' RACE reads were re-called with MiXCR into one record per CDR3 protein. There are approximately 1,700,000 distinct CDR3 sequences in the sample; 35% to 50% occur only once, and 20% to 25% lies in the top ten. Sequences were obtained from blood. The receptors here all came from a human donor in good health. CDR3s include the opening cysteine and the closing phenylalanine or tryptophan. D genes are given only for firm matches. Only part of the rows carry a size: once, few, many, or a class if the clone is expanded.

J: TRBJ2-7; D: NA; V: TRBV28; size: few; DNA: TGTGCCAGCAGTCCCGAAGCAGGGAACCACAACGAGCAGTACTTC; CDR3: CASSPEAGNHNEQYF
J: TRBJ1-2; D: NA; V: TRBV20-1; size: NA; DNA: TGCAGTGCTAGAGATAAGGACAGTGATGGCTACACCTTC; CDR3: CSARDKDSDGYTF
J: TRBJ1-5; D: NA; V: TRBV12-3/TRBV12-4; size: few; DNA: TGTGCCAGCAGTTTTGGGGCCGGTCAGCCCCAGCATTTT; CDR3: CASSFGAGQPQHF
J: TRBJ2-5; D: NA; V: TRBV7-2; size: NA; DNA: TGTGCCAGCAGTCCACAGGCGGGGGAGACCCAGTACTTC; CDR3: CASSPQAGETQYF
J: TRBJ1-4; D: TRBD1; V: TRBV20-1; size: NA; DNA: TGCAGTGCTCCCGGACAGGGTAGGGAAAAACTGTTTTTT; CDR3: CSAPGQGREKLFF
J: TRBJ2-1; D: TRBD1; V: TRBV7-9; size: NA; DNA: TGTGCCAGCAGCCCCACCCAGGGGGCCCAATCGTACAATGAGCAGTTCTTC; CDR3: CASSPTQGAQSYNEQFF
J: TRBJ1-2; D: NA; V: TRBV7-9; size: few; DNA: TGTGCCGGCAGCACCTACAGGGACTATGGCTACACCTTC; CDR3: CAGSTYRDYGYTF
J: TRBJ2-1; D: NA; V: TRBV6-5; size: few; DNA: TGTGCCAGCAGTTACGCAGGAGAGATCAATGAGCAGTTCTTC; CDR3: CASSYAGEINEQFF
J: TRBJ2-5; D: TRBD1; V: TRBV10-3; size: few; DNA: TGTGCCATCAAAAGGACAGGGGGCGAGGAGACCCAGTACTTC; CDR3: CAIKRTGGEETQYF
J: TRBJ2-1; D: NA; V: TRBV20-1; size: NA; DNA: TGCGGTGCTAGTGCTTACAATGAGCAGTTCTTC; CDR3: CGASAYNEQFF
J: TRBJ1-2; D: NA; V: TRBV25-1; size: few; DNA: TGTGCCAGCAGTGAAATTATAGACTATGGCTACACCTTC; CDR3: CASSEIIDYGYTF
J: TRBJ2-3; D: TRBD2; V: TRBV28; size: NA; DNA: TGTGCCAGCAGCCGCGGCGGAGCGGGAGGCACAGATACGCAGTATTTT; CDR3: CASSRGGAGGTDTQYF
J: TRBJ2-7; D: NA; V: TRBV12-3/TRBV12-4; size: few; DNA: TGTGCCAGCAGTTTCCAGGCCCAACAGAATTCCTACGAGCAGTACTTC; CDR3: CASSFQAQQNSYEQYF
J: TRBJ2-5; D: NA; V: TRBV11-2; size: NA; DNA: TGTGCCAGCAGCTTCGGACCTGGACGGAAAGAGACCCAGTACTTC; CDR3: CASSFGPGRKETQYF
J: TRBJ1-1; D: TRBD1; V: TRBV6-2/TRBV6-3; size: NA; DNA: TGTGCCAGCAAATATATGGGACAGGGAGCCACTGAAGCTTTCTTT; CDR3: CASKYMGQGATEAFF
J: TRBJ2-1; D: NA; V: TRBV5-6; size: few; DNA: TGTGCCAGCAGCTTAACTACAGGGATAAACAATGAGCAGTTCTTC; CDR3: CASSLTTGINNEQFF
J: TRBJ2-5; D: TRBD2; V: TRBV7-2; size: NA; DNA: TGTGCCAGCAGCTTCCCGGGGGCGGGGGGAGAGACCCAGTACTTC; CDR3: CASSFPGAGGETQYF
J: TRBJ1-4; D: NA; V: TRBV7-2; size: few; DNA: TGTGCCAGCAGCTTAACCGGAGGGGCGAGAAATGAAAAACTGTTTTTT; CDR3: CASSLTGGARNEKLFF
J: TRBJ2-7; D: NA; V: TRBV20-1; size: few; DNA: TGCAGTGCTAGATACCAGACAATAAGCGAGCAGTACTTC; CDR3: CSARYQTISEQYF
J: TRBJ2-5; D: NA; V: TRBV6-1; size: NA; DNA: TGTGCCAGCAGTGAAGCGCTTCAGGATGCGGGTGAGCAGTACTTC; CDR3: CASSEALQDAGEQYF
J: TRBJ1-2; D: NA; V: TRBV28; size: NA; DNA: TGTGCCAGCAGTTTTTTACTCTACACCTTC; CDR3: CASSFLLYTF
J: TRBJ2-1; D: NA; V: TRBV2; size: few; DNA: TGTGCCAGCAAACAGGGTTTGCTTTATTCGGCGGATGGAAGGCAGTTCTTC; CDR3: CASKQGLLYSADGRQFF
J: TRBJ1-5; D: NA; V: TRBV28; size: NA; DNA: TGTGCCAGCAGTTTAAAACAGCTCCCCCAGCATTTT; CDR3: CASSLKQLPQHF
J: TRBJ1-1; D: TRBD1; V: TRBV20-1; size: many; DNA: TGCACAGTGCCATCCCCCCAGGGGGAGCGGAGGGCTTTCTTT; CDR3: CTVPSPQGERRAFF
J: TRBJ2-7; D: NA; V: TRBV29-1; size: NA; DNA: TGCAGCGTCGCGTGGGACATATCCTACGAGCAGTACTTC; CDR3: CSVAWDISYEQYF
J: TRBJ1-2; D: NA; V: TRBV4-3; size: NA; DNA: TGCGCCAGCAGCCGCCAACTCGGACGGGGAGAATTTTATGGCTACACCTTC; CDR3: CASSRQLGRGEFYGYTF
J: TRBJ2-1; D: TRBD2; V: TRBV9; size: few; DNA: TGTGCCAGCAGCGTAGTGGCTAGCGGGGGGAATGAGCAGTTCTTC; CDR3: CASSVVASGGNEQFF
J: TRBJ2-7; D: TRBD2; V: TRBV6-6; size: few; DNA: TGTGCCAGCAAGGGGCTAGCGGCCGGCGAGCAGTACTTC; CDR3: CASKGLAAGEQYF
J: TRBJ1-3; D: NA; V: TRBV6-6; size: NA; DNA: TGTGCCAGCAGTTACGGGTTTGGGAGCTCTGGAAACACCATATATTTT; CDR3: CASSYGFGSSGNTIYF
J: TRBJ2-7; D: TRBD1; V: TRBV5-1; size: NA; DNA: TGCGCCAGCAGCTTGGAGGGGGCAGGGAAAACCTACGAGCAGTACTTC; CDR3: CASSLEGAGKTYEQYF
J: TRBJ2-5; D: TRBD1; V: TRBV28; size: NA; DNA: TGTGCCAGCAACCTCAGGGGGCTGGGGGAGACCCAGTACTTC; CDR3: CASNLRGLGETQYF
J: TRBJ2-1; D: NA; V: TRBV6-2/TRBV6-3; size: NA; DNA: TGTGCCAGCACCGACGGCCGGGAGATAAGCGATGAGCAGTTCTTC; CDR3: CASTDGREISDEQFF
J: TRBJ2-7; D: TRBD1; V: TRBV14; size: NA; DNA: TGTGCCAGCAGCCCCTGGACAGGGTTTGTTCTGGACGAGCAGTACTTC; CDR3: CASSPWTGFVLDEQYF
J: TRBJ1-6; D: NA; V: TRBV11-2; size: few; DNA: TGTGCCGGCAGCCCCGGGATTCCCAGGAATAGTTCACCCCTCCACTTT; CDR3: CAGSPGIPRNSSPLHF
J: TRBJ2-1; D: TRBD2; V: TRBV7-2; size: NA; DNA: TGTGCCAGCAGCTACTCACTAGAGCGGGGAGCCGAGCAGTTCTTC; CDR3: CASSYSLERGAEQFF
J: TRBJ2-7; D: NA; V: TRBV7-2; size: NA; DNA: TGTGCCAGCAGCTTAGTGCGGAGCTCCTACAATGAGCAGTACTTC; CDR3: CASSLVRSSYNEQYF
J: TRBJ1-2; D: NA; V: TRBV28; size: NA; DNA: TGTGCCAGCAGTTTACGGCAGGGTATAGGCTACACCTTC; CDR3: CASSLRQGIGYTF
J: TRBJ2-1; D: NA; V: TRBV7-9; size: NA; DNA: TGTGCCAGCAGCTGGCCGGATGAGCAGTTCTTC; CDR3: CASSWPDEQFF
J: TRBJ2-4; D: TRBD2; V: TRBV29-1; size: NA; DNA: TGCAGCGTCCGGACTAGCGGGGGCAAAAACATTCAGTACTTC; CDR3: CSVRTSGGKNIQYF
J: TRBJ1-2; D: NA; V: TRBV6-5; size: NA; DNA: TGTGCCAGCAGTTACTCGGGACCCGGGGGAAGATCTCTATATGGCTACACCTTC; CDR3: CASSYSGPGGRSLYGYTF
J: TRBJ1-2; D: TRBD1; V: TRBV4-2; size: NA; DNA: TGTGCCAGCAGCCAAGTGGACAGGGGGCCCTATGGCTACACCTTC; CDR3: CASSQVDRGPYGYTF